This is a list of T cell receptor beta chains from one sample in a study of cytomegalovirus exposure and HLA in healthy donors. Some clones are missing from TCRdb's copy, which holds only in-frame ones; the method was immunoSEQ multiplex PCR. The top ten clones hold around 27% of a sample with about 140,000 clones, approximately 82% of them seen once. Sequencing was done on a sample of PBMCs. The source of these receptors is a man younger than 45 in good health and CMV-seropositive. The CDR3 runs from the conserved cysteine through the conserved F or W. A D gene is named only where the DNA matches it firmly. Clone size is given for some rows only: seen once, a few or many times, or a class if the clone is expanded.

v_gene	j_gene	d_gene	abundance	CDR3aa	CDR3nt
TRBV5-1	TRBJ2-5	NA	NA	CASSLLIGGPTQETQYF	TGCGCCAGCAGCTTGTTAATTGGCGGGCCTACTCAAGAGACCCAGTACTTC
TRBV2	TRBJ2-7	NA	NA	CASSRQGNYEQYF	TGTGCCAGCAGTAGGCAGGGGAACTACGAGCAGTACTTC
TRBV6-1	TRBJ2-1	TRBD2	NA	CASITGTSGTNEQFF	TGTGCCAGCATTACCGGGACTAGCGGGACAAATGAGCAGTTCTTC
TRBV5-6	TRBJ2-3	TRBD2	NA	CASSLGLAGQYF	TGTGCCAGCAGCCTAGGACTAGCGGGGCAGTATTTT
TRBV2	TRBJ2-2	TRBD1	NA	CASSVQGDSGELFF	TGTGCCAGCAGCGTGCAGGGGGATTCCGGGGAGCTGTTTTTT
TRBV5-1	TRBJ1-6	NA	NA	CASSFGQNLGPLHF	TGCGCCAGCAGCTTCGGACAGAATCTTGGACCCCTCCACTTT
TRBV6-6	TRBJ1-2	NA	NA	CASRRRVDGYTF	TGTGCCAGCAGGCGCAGGGTCGATGGCTACACCTTC
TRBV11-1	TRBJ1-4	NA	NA	CASSLRSVRNEKLFF	TGTGCCAGCAGCTTAAGGAGCGTCCGGAATGAAAAACTGTTTTTT
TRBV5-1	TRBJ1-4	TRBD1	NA	CASSLGARDSSNEKLFF	TGCGCCAGCAGCTTGGGGGCCCGGGACAGTTCTAATGAAAAACTGTTTTTT
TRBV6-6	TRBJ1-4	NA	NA	CASSHQLNEKLFF	TGTGCCAGCAGTCACCAGTTAAATGAAAAACTGTTTTTT
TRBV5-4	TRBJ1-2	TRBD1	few	CASSLAGGVTGGYTF	TGTGCCAGCAGCTTGGCAGGGGGCGTCACGGGAGGCTACACCTTC
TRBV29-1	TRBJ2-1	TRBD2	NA	CSSRPSGAYNEQFF	TGCAGCTCGAGACCTAGCGGAGCCTACAATGAGCAGTTCTTC
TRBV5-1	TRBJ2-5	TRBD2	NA	CASSAGTTSSQETQYF	TGCGCCAGCAGCGCAGGGACTACTAGCTCTCAAGAGACCCAGTACTTC
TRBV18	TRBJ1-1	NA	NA	CASSPPGGGGNTEAFF	TGTGCCAGCTCACCCCCGGGCGGAGGAGGGAACACTGAAGCTTTCTTT
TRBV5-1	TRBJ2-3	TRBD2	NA	CASRRLAGGTDTQYF	TGCGCCAGCAGGAGACTAGCGGGGGGCACAGATACGCAGTATTTT
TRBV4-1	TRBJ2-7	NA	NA	CASSQVTVMDEQYF	TGCGCCAGCAGCCAAGTAACGGTTATGGACGAGCAGTACTTC
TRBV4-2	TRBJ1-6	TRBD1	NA	CASSPQGVGSPLHF	TGTGCCAGCAGCCCACAGGGGGTAGGTTCACCCCTCCACTTT
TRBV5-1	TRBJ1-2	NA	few	CASSLGAGNGGYTF	TGCGCCAGCAGCTTGGGGGCAGGGAATGGTGGCTACACCTTC
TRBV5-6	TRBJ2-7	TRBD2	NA	CASSSYLLAGNYEQYF	TGTGCCAGCAGCTCCTACCTTCTAGCGGGGAACTACGAGCAGTACTTC
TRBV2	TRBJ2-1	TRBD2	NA	CASSAGGGSSEQFF	TGTGCCAGCAGTGCGGGGGGGGGCTCTTCTGAGCAGTTCTTC
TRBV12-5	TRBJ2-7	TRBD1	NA	CASGWWDRGFNEQYF	TGTGCTAGTGGTTGGTGGGACAGGGGATTCAACGAGCAGTACTTC
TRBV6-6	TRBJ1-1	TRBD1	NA	CASRPGQEMNTEAFF	TGTGCCAGCAGGCCGGGACAGGAGATGAACACTGAAGCTTTCTTT
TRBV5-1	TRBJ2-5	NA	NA	CASSPLAGIQETQYF	TGCGCCAGCAGCCCTCTGGCGGGCATTCAAGAGACCCAGTACTTC
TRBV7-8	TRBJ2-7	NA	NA	CASSINTGGREQYF	TGTGCCAGCAGCATTAACACGGGGGGCCGCGAGCAGTACTTC
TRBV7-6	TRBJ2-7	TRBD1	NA	CASSKLTGGYEQYF	TGTGCCAGCAGCAAGCTGACAGGGGGCTACGAGCAGTACTTC
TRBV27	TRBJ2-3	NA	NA	CASILPSAPQRADTDTQYF	TGTGCCAGCATCCTTCCCAGCGCTCCTCAGCGGGCCGACACAGATACGCAGTATTTT
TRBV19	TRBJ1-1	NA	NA	CASSLQENTEAFF	TGTGCCAGTAGCTTACAAGAGAACACTGAAGCTTTCTTT
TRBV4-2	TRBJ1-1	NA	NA	CASSQDLRGLGHTEAFF	TGTGCCAGCAGCCAAGATCTTCGGGGACTCGGGCACACTGAAGCTTTCTTT